These 26 T cell receptor beta chains originate from one sample sequenced in a study of control samples from healthy donors and cancer patients. The repertoire was sequenced with immunoSEQ multiplex PCR; TCRdb's copy has only in-frame clones and lacks some. The sample lists roughly 100,000 clones, 83% occurring once. What was sequenced was blood. The receptors were sampled from a woman aged 50 to 65 in good health.

The genes are TRBV24-1 and TRBJ2-6; 8 bases are shared with TRBD1. Trimming cost V 4 bases and J 3 bases; bases outside gene matches: 4. The germline V gene has CDR1 KGHDR and CDR2 SFDVKD. The CDR3 extends over 16 amino acids. CDR3 residues: CATSETDRGGANVLTF. CDR3 in DNA: TGTGCCACCAGTGAAACCGACAGGGGTGGGGCCAACGTCCTGACTTTC.

CDR3 sequence: CASSLQGLKDQPQHF. As DNA, the CDR3 is TGTGCCAGCAGCTTACAGGGTCTAAAGGATCAGCCCCAGCATTTT. The chain joins TRBV5-8 to TRBJ1-5, with D perhaps TRBD1 (6 bases). Per germline, CDR1 SGHTS and CDR2 YDEGEE. Trimming left V 2 bases short and J 5 bases short, with 14 bases between. This CDR3 is 15 amino acids long.

This rearrangement joins TRBV4-3 to TRBJ2-1, with TRBD2 matching over 12 bases. The CDR3 loop spans 17 amino acids. Germline-derived CDR1 and CDR2 are LGHNA and YSLEER. Trimming removed 4 bases from V and 4 bases from J; junction bases left unmatched: 8. The CDR3 coding sequence is TGCGCCAGCAGCCTGGCAGTCGGACTAGCGGGGTACAATGAGCAGTTCTTC. Residues: CASSLAVGLAGYNEQFF.

The J gene is TRBJ2-7, the V gene TRBV6-2 or TRBV6-3; 7 positions match TRBD1. Germline V CDR1 and CDR2: MNHEY, SVGEGT. The CDR3 loop spans 16 amino acids. With 2 bases clipped from V and 2 bases from J, the junction kept 9 bases outside the gene matches. CDR3 bases: TGTGCCAGCAGTTACAGAGCCGGGACAGTAACCTACGAGCAGTACTTC. Amino acid sequence: CASSYRAGTVTYEQYF.

The V and J genes are TRBV4-3 and TRBJ2-7; D unclear. The ends were cut back, 4 bases at V and 5 bases at J, with 12 bases in the middle. The CDR3 runs to 13 residues. CDR1 is LGHNA and CDR2 is YSLEER in the germline V gene. CDR3 bases: TGCGCCAGCAGCCGAAGTCTTTTAAACGAGCAGTACTTC. This translates into CASSRSLLNEQYF.

The V gene is TRBV3-1 (or the pseudogene TRBV3-2), the J gene TRBJ2-3, with 11 bases fitting TRBD2. The CDR3 has 18 residues. Per the germline V gene, CDR1 is LGHDT and CDR2 is YNNKEL (reference sequence). V dropped 0 bases and J dropped 5; count of bases not matched to a gene: 10. The CDR3 nucleotides read TGTGCCAGCAGCCAAGATACAGGTAGCGGGAGGGAAAGAGATACGCAGTATTTT. It codes for CASSQDTGSGRERDTQYF.

V usage is TRBV29-1 and J usage is TRBJ1-1; 7 positions agree with TRBD1. The V segment lost 7 bases and the J segment 4 bases; nucleotides outside the gene matches: 9. Germline CDR1 and CDR2: SQVTM and ANQGSEA. The CDR3 runs 13 residues. CDR3 DNA: TGCAGCGCGGGGGACAGTACGCGCACTGAAGCTTTCTTT. Translating it yields CSAGDSTRTEAFF. Using reference TRBV29-1 and TRBJ1-1 for the parts outside the CDR3, the full variable domain is SAVISQKPSRDICQRGTSLTIQCQVDSQVTMMFWYRQQPGQSLTLIATANQGSEATYESGFVIDKFPISRPNLTFSTLTVSNMSPEDSSIYLCSAGDSTRTEAFFGQGTRLTVV.

Remarks on this clone: One junction end does not reproduce the germline sequence, and a read error may be involved. This rearrangement joins TRBV27 to TRBJ1-2; possibly TRBD1 for D (6 bases). The CDR3 runs 14 residues. CDR1 is MNHEY, CDR2 SMNVEV, per germline (reference sequence). CDR3 protein: CASSVSQGRYGYTF. The DNA of the CDR3 is TGTGCCAGCAGTGTATCACAGGGTCGCTATGGCTACACCTTC.

This chain joins TRBV19 and TRBJ2-1, with TRBD1 matching over 7 bases. Per the germline V gene, CDR1 is LNHDA and CDR2 is SQIVND (reference sequence). The CDR3 sequence is 14 residues long. V dropped 0 bases and J dropped 7; count of bases not matched to a gene: 3. CDR3 sequence (DNA): TGTGCCAGTAGTATAGATACAGGGGTGAATGAGCAGTTCTTC. Its translation: CASSIDTGVNEQFF.

V and J are TRBV6-5 and TRBJ2-7; no firm D call. Germline CDR1 reads MNHEY; CDR2 reads SVGAGI. The CDR3 runs to 11 residues. V was clipped by 6 bases and J by 4 bases, with 7 bases between them. The CDR3 DNA is TGTGCCAGCAGCGATATTTACGAGCAGTACTTC. It is translated as CASSDIYEQYF.

This chain connects TRBV7-9 to TRBJ2-7; D unclear. The CDR3 loop spans 15 amino acids. Deletions cut 5 bases from V and 0 bases from J, with 14 bases between. Looked up from germline, CDR1 is SEHNR and CDR2 is FQNEAQ (reference sequence). CDR3 coding DNA: TGTGCCAGCAGCCCACGGACGGTAAGCTCCTACGAGCAGTACTTC. As protein: CASSPRTVSSYEQYF.

This clone has just one count. The chain links TRBV5-1 to TRBJ2-5; 8 bases align to TRBD2. Per germline, CDR1 SGHRS and CDR2 YFSETQ. CDR3 length: 16 amino acids. The trim removed 2 bases at V and 2 bases at J, leaving 8 bases unmatched. This CDR3 reads CASSFQPSGPQETQYF. The CDR3 region has the DNA TGCGCCAGCAGCTTCCAGCCTAGCGGGCCTCAAGAGACCCAGTACTTC.

This rearrangement joins TRBV19 to TRBJ2-5, with D perhaps matching TRBD2 (6 bases). The V gene's germline CDR1 is LNHDA and CDR2 SQIVND (reference sequence). V lost 6 bases and J 4 bases, leaving 9 bases between the germline ends. The CDR3 runs to 12 residues. In DNA, the CDR3 is TGTGCCAGTAGCAGGAGGGGAGAGACCCAGTACTTC. Residues: CASSRRGETQYF.

This chain uses TRBV2 with TRBJ1-4, with a possible D match to TRBD1 (5 bases). The CDR3 loop spans 15 amino acids. V lost 1 base and J lost 3, with 9 bases in between. Germline CDR1 and CDR2: SNHLY and FYNNEI. CDR3 sequence: CASSEGGRPNEKLFF. DNA for the CDR3: TGTGCCAGCAGTGAAGGGGGGAGGCCTAATGAAAAACTGTTTTTT.

The V gene is TRBV6-2 or TRBV6-3, the J gene TRBJ1-5, with D maybe TRBD1 (5 bases). The ends were cut back, 4 bases at V and 0 bases at J, with 7 bases in the middle. The CDR3 extends over 14 amino acids. Germline V gives CDR1 MNHEY, CDR2 SVGEGT. DNA for the CDR3: TGTGCCAGCAGTTGGGGGAATAGCAATCAGCCCCAGCATTTT. Translated, it gives CASSWGNSNQPQHF.

This clone was recorded once. The J gene is TRBJ1-3, the V gene TRBV5-5; 9 bases line up with TRBD1. CDR3 length: 16 residues. The germline V gene encodes CDR1 SGHKS and CDR2 YYEKEE (reference sequence). Losses at the gene ends were 4 bases for V and 6 bases for J; bases not matched to a gene: 11. The CDR3 bases are TGTGCCAGCAGCGCTCTTCCGGGACAGGGACCAAACACCATATATTTT. Translation: CASSALPGQGPNTIYF.

This chain uses TRBV7-2 with TRBJ2-7; 8 bases map to TRBD2. Germline V CDR1 and CDR2: SGHTA, FQGNSA. Trimming removed 2 bases from V and 5 bases from J; junction bases left unmatched: 5. The CDR3 is 14 amino acids. The CDR3 DNA sequence: TGTGCCAGCAGCTTACAAGCGGGGGCCAACGAGCAGTACTTC. Protein product: CASSLQAGANEQYF.

The chain couples TRBV11-1 to TRBJ2-5; D is unresolved. V was clipped by 5 bases and J by 8 bases, with 15 bases between them. CDR1 SGHAT and CDR2 FQDESV come from the germline V gene (reference sequence). CDR3 size: 13 residues. For the CDR3, the DNA is TGTGCCAGCAGCCCCACGCCTGCGGAAACCCAGTACTTC. Protein: CASSPTPAETQYF.

The rearrangement uses TRBV28 and TRBJ2-5; 9 nucleotides agree with TRBD1. V gave up 5 bases and J gave up 7 bases; unmatched junction bases: 8. Per the germline V gene, CDR1 is MDHEN and CDR2 is SYDVKM. This CDR3 has 14 amino acids. The CDR3 here is CASSTGGWGGTQYF. The CDR3, as DNA: TGTGCCAGCAGTACAGGGGGCTGGGGGGGGACCCAGTACTTC.

The V call is TRBV24-1, the J call TRBJ1-5; no reliable D call. V shed 3 bases and J shed 4 bases, with 3 bases lying between them. The CDR3 extends over 12 amino acids. Per germline, CDR1 KGHDR and CDR2 SFDVKD. This CDR3 is CATSDQNQPQHF. DNA for the CDR3: TGTGCCACCAGTGATCAGAATCAGCCCCAGCATTTT.

The rearrangement links TRBV24-1 to TRBJ2-2; TRBD1 might be the D (7 bases). This CDR3 has 16 residues. Trimming stripped 0 bases from V and 3 bases from J, with 10 bases between. CDR1 and CDR2 from the germline V gene are KGHDR and SFDVKD. The CDR3: CATSDLVRGDTGELFF. The CDR3 nucleotides read TGTGCCACCAGTGATTTGGTCAGGGGGGACACCGGGGAGCTGTTTTTT.

The chain joins TRBV7-2 to TRBJ2-4, with 9 positions matching TRBD2. The junction had 6 bases not matched to a gene; V was cut back by 0 bases and J by 6 bases. CDR3 length: 16 residues. From germline, CDR1 is SGHTA and CDR2 FQGNSA. CDR3: CASSLAAASGTNIQYF. The CDR3 nucleotides read TGTGCCAGCAGCTTAGCGGCGGCTAGCGGGACAAACATTCAGTACTTC.

The chain is built from TRBV5-1 and TRBJ1-6, with no clear D. The length of the CDR3 is 13 residues. Germline loops: CDR1 SGHRS, CDR2 YFSETQ. V lost 2 bases and J 14 bases, leaving 14 bases between the germline ends. This CDR3 is CASSFDTRRALHF. The DNA for the CDR3 is TGCGCCAGCAGCTTCGACACCCGAAGGGCCCTCCACTTT.

The J gene is TRBJ1-4, the V gene TRBV19, with D unresolved. The CDR3 has 13 amino acids. Germline CDR1 LNHDA, CDR2 SQIVND (reference sequence). V was pared by 5 bases and J by 8 bases, with 12 bases between. The chain's CDR3 is CASSGGFREKLFF. As DNA, the CDR3 is TGTGCCAGTAGTGGAGGGTTTAGAGAAAAACTGTTTTTT. The variable domain in full, completed from reference TRBV19 and TRBJ1-4, reads DGGITQSPKYLFRKEGQNVTLSCEQNLNHDAMYWYRQDPGQGLRLIYYSQIVNDFQKGDIAEGYSVSREKKESFPLTVTSAQKNPTAFYLCASSGGFREKLFFGSGTQLSVL.

This clone was counted a few times. V gene TRBV28 combines with J gene TRBJ1-1; 8 bases are shared with TRBD1. The germline V gene has CDR1 MDHEN and CDR2 SYDVKM. The CDR3 runs to 14 residues. The ends lost 2 bases at V and 4 bases at J; junction bases unmatched: 3. The CDR3 protein is CASSLQGASTEAFF. CDR3 nucleotides: TGTGCCAGCAGTTTACAGGGGGCGAGCACTGAAGCTTTCTTT.

The chain uses TRBV7-8 and TRBJ1-2, with D unclear. The CDR3 has 12 amino acids. CDR1 SGHVS and CDR2 FQNEAQ come from the germline V gene. V shed 5 bases and J shed 3 bases, with 7 bases lying between them. The CDR3, as DNA: TGTGCCAGCAGCGGGCCGGACTATGGCTACACCTTC. Translation: CASSGPDYGYTF.